This section outlines one TCR beta chain sequence together with its context. Its antigen remains unidentified. Primers for the PCR totalled 60 Vbeta and 13 Jbeta. Repertoires were generated with immunoSEQ multiplex PCR, while TCRdb's copy carries only in-frame clones and drops some. The sample has about 130,000 clones, around 74% seen once. The sample is drawn from a study of cytomegalovirus exposure and HLA in healthy donors. CDR3 length equals 14 residues. Per germline, CDR1 SGHRS and CDR2 YFSETQ. Points from the study as a whole: There were reportedly fewer N-insertions in an Asian-associated ancestry cluster than the roughly 680-donor mean, in a later analysis. Most CMV-associated TCR beta chains were later found to appear HLA-restricted.

This sequence joins TRBV5-1 and TRBJ2-5; D gene unclear. The end of the DNA fits TRBJ2-7 better, so the J call may be wrong. The sample taken for sequencing was PBMCs. This TCR was recovered from a male donor in good health and CMV-seronegative. CDR3 nucleotides: TGCGCCAGCAGCTTGGTCCCGAGGCCCTACGAGCAGTACTTC. It yields the protein CASSLVPRPYEQYF.